This T cell receptor beta chain was profiled in a study of T cells in localized non-small cell lung cancer. Some clones are missing from TCRdb's copy, which holds only in-frame ones; the method was immunoSEQ multiplex PCR. The sample shows about 14,000 clones, roughly 87% of them seen only once. Unmatched junction bases numbered 10, after V lost 3 bases and J lost 8 bases. In germline, CDR1 is KGHSH, CDR2 LQKENI. The CDR3 is made up of 16 amino acids. The receptor comes from a man aged 35 to 69 with stage III lung adenocarcinoma. The sample was peripheral blood mononuclear cells, taken before any cancer treatment. The chain uses TRBV18 and TRBJ1-4, with TRBD1 identical over 9 bases. This chain's CDR3 is CASSPLTGGAREKLFF. In DNA, the CDR3 is TGTGCCAGCTCACCCCTGACAGGGGGGGCGCGAGAAAAACTGTTTTTT.